This T cell receptor beta chain originates from a study of Ad26.COV2.S vaccination and SARS-CoV-2 variants. Trimming took off 1 base at V and 7 bases at J, with 13 bases between the two ends. CDR3 length: 14 amino acids. In germline, CDR1 is SGHTA, CDR2 FQGNSA. Only in-frame clones appear in the TCRdb table, and some are missing; sequencing was by immunoSEQ multiplex PCR. The repertoire holds about 350,000 clones, 92% seen once, with under 5% in the top ten. The sequence was obtained from a human donor who had recovered from COVID-19. J is TRBJ1-1 and V is TRBV7-2; a possible D gene is TRBD1 (6 bases). This specimen consisted of peripheral blood, obtained after recovery from COVID-19. CDR3 nucleotide sequence: TGTGCCAGCAGCTTAGAGGCACAGGGACATGAAGCTTTCTTT. Residues: CASSLEAQGHEAFF.